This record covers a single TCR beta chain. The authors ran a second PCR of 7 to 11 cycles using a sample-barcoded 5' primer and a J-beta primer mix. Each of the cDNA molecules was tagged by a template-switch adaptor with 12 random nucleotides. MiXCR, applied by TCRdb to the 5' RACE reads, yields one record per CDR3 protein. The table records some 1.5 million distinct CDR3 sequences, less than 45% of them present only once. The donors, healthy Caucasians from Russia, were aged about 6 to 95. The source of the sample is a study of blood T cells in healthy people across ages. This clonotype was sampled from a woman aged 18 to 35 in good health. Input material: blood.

Here the CDR3 reads CASSLGSGILYEQYF. The CDR3 coding sequence is TGTGCCAGCAGCTTAGGCAGCGGGATTCTTTACGAGCAGTACTTC. The chain links TRBV7-9 to TRBJ2-7; TRBD2 aligns across 7 bases. CDR1 is SEHNR and CDR2 is FQNEAQ in the germline V gene (reference sequence). V shed 1 base, J shed 4 bases, and the junction held 7 bases outside the gene matches. This CDR3 has 15 residues.